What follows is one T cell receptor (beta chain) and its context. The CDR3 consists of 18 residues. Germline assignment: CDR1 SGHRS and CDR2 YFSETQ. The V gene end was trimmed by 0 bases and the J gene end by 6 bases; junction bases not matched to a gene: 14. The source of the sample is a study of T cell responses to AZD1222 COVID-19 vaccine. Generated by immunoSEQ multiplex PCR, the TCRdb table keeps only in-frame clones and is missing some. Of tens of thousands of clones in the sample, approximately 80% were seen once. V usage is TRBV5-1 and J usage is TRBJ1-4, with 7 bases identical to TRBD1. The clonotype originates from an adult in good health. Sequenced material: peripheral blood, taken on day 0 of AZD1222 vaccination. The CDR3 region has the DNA TGCGCCAGCAGCTTGGCCCCGGGACACCAGGGGGGTCATGAAAAACTGTTTTTT. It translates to CASSLAPGHQGGHEKLFF.